The sequence of this TCR beta chain was determined in a study of neurological immune-mediated disorders. Notes on the study in general: A possible signature appeared as one related-CDR3 cluster, in which phylogenetic grouping placed the repertoires of 18 of 34 multiple sclerosis patients. The greatest TCR clonal expansion appeared in HTLV-1-associated myelopathy and the smallest, falling below healthy controls, in multiple sclerosis. Among expanded clones, no CDR3 amino acid sequences were shared across subjects, a pattern suggesting private repertoires in all groups.

The CDR3 extends over 13 amino acids. V lost 3 bases and J 4 bases, leaving 12 bases between the germline ends. CDR1 and CDR2 from the germline V gene are SQVTM and ANQGSEA. 5'RACE generated cDNA with 10-nucleotide random UMIs. TCRdb passed the 5' RACE reads through MiXCR, listing each CDR3 protein once. The sample yields more than 45,000 distinct CDR3 sequences, about 2.5% seen once. This clonotype was picked up many times. Antigen: not known. The TCR originated in a man between 50 and 59 years old with multiple sclerosis. The chain recombines TRBV29-1 with TRBJ2-5; D is possibly TRBD2 (5 bases). The sample consisted of PBMCs. The CDR3 sequence is CSVDARAGETQYF. In DNA, the CDR3 is TGCAGCGTTGACGCGAGGGCCGGAGAGACCCAGTACTTC.